This entry features one T cell receptor beta chain sequence. This entry belongs to a study of blood T cell repertoires in COVID-19. Measured with immunoSEQ multiplex PCR; TCRdb has only the in-frame clones, and not every one. Seen here are about 320,000 clones, 90% to 95% observed once, and the top ten hold about 4%. V was cut by 4 bases and J by 16 bases, with 17 bases left in between. The CDR3 runs to 13 residues. Germline CDR1 is SGHTA and CDR2 is FQGNSA. This chain links TRBV7-2 with TRBJ1-6; D uncertain. The sample comprised PBMCs or T cells enriched from blood (not recorded which). This sequence was found in a woman under 40 who had been exposed to COVID-19. DNA for the CDR3: TGTGCCAGCAGCTCCCACTTATCGATAAAACTCCACTTT. Its translation: CASSSHLSIKLHF.